The 21 T cell receptor beta chains in this list originate from one sample, sequenced in a study of beta chain features in type 1 diabetes. The whole isolated RNA underwent reverse transcription, so sequencing captured expressed TCRB transcripts. Assay used: immunoSEQ multiplex PCR; TCRdb lists only in-frame clones, some missing. The sample contains over 700,000 clones, 17% of which appear only once. Source material: naive CD4+ T cells from blood. The receptor set was obtained from a woman younger than 35 in good health.

This clone was recorded a few times. The CDR3: CASSLAPNYEQYF. In nucleotides, the CDR3 is TGTGCCAGCAGCTTAGCCCCTAACTACGAGCAGTACTTC. The chain couples TRBV7-3 to TRBJ2-7; D is unresolved. Germline lookup yields CDR1 SGHTA and CDR2 FQGTGA. This CDR3 has 13 residues. Trimming cost V 2 bases and J 3 bases, with 8 bases left between them.

J is TRBJ2-1 and V is TRBV27; 9 nucleotides match TRBD1. The germline gives CDR1 MNHEY, CDR2 SMNVEV (reference sequence). V gave up 5 bases and J gave up 5 bases; unmatched junction bases: 7. This CDR3 has 15 residues. CDR3 sequence: CASSLRQGVNNEQFF. The CDR3 DNA sequence: TGTGCCAGCAGTCTGAGACAGGGGGTGAACAATGAGCAGTTCTTC.

The gene calls are TRBV6-6 and TRBJ2-7; 14 positions match TRBD2. V lost 6 bases to trimming and J lost 0 bases; unmatched junction nucleotides: 1. The CDR3 totals 15 residues. Germline V gives CDR1 MNHNY, CDR2 SVGAGI (reference sequence). The CDR3 spells CASRGTSGSSYEQYF. In DNA form, the CDR3 reads TGTGCCAGCAGGGGGACTAGCGGGAGCTCCTACGAGCAGTACTTC.

This clone was observed a few times. The CDR3: CASSLGFIAYEQYF. The CDR3 coding sequence is TGTGCCAGCAGTTTAGGGTTTATCGCCTACGAGCAGTACTTC. J is TRBJ2-7 and V is TRBV28; D gene ambiguous. The CDR3 runs to 14 residues. Between the trimmed V and J ends, which lost 2 bases and 2 bases, there was a span of 10 bases. Germline V gene data show CDR1 as MDHEN and CDR2 as SYDVKM.

This clone was seen a handful of times. The chain employs TRBV18 and TRBJ1-2, with D tentatively TRBD1 (6 bases). The CDR3 consists of 14 residues. Trimming left V 3 bases short and J 8 bases short, with 16 bases between. Germline V CDR1 and CDR2: KGHSH, LQKENI. The CDR3 sequence is CASSPPNRVQGYTF. The CDR3 bases are TGTGCCAGCTCACCGCCCAACAGGGTACAAGGCTACACCTTC.

This clone was seen a few times. The rearrangement joins TRBV27 to TRBJ2-3; TRBD2 aligns across 9 bases. V lost 5 bases and J lost 3; bases outside the gene matches: 9. From germline, CDR1 is MNHEY and CDR2 SMNVEV (reference sequence). This CDR3 contains 16 residues. The CDR3 DNA follows: TGTGCCAGCAGTACACTAGCGGGTTCCCGGACAGATACGCAGTATTTT. Translating gives CASSTLAGSRTDTQYF.

The rearrangement links TRBV19 to TRBJ2-2; 9 nucleotides agree with TRBD1. Germline V lookup: CDR1 LNHDA, CDR2 SQIVND (reference sequence). The trim removed 4 bases at V and 8 bases at J, leaving 2 bases unmatched. There are 13 residues in the CDR3. Here the CDR3 reads CASSKDRGGELFF. DNA for the CDR3: TGTGCCAGTAGTAAGGACAGGGGTGGGGAGCTGTTTTTT.

V gene TRBV9 combines with J gene TRBJ2-3, with 8 positions matching TRBD2. The V and J ends lost 3 bases and 2 bases, in that order; junction bases with no gene match: 8. Germline CDR1 and CDR2: SGDLS and YYNGEE. This CDR3 region has 16 residues. DNA for the CDR3: TGTGCCAGCAGCGCCAAAGGACTAGCCCACACAGATACGCAGTATTTT. It is translated as CASSAKGLAHTDTQYF.

The chain couples TRBV7-8 to TRBJ2-3; 8 bases agree with TRBD2. The CDR3 length is 14 residues. J lost 5 bases, V lost 5 bases, and 6 bases had no gene match. Per the germline V gene, CDR1 is SGHVS and CDR2 is FQNEAQ. The DNA of the CDR3 is TGTGCCAGCAGCCACCGGGAGGGCCGAGATACGCAGTATTTT. The encoded protein is CASSHREGRDTQYF. Filled out from reference TRBV7-8 and TRBJ2-3, the complete variable domain reads GAGVSQSPRYKVAKRGQDVALRCDPISGHVSLFWYQQALGQGPEFLTYFQNEAQLDKSGLPSDRFFAERPEGSVSTLKIQRTQQEDSAVYLCASSHREGRDTQYFGPGTRLTVL.

The chain couples TRBV5-1 to TRBJ2-3; tentative D call: TRBD1 (5 bases). CDR1 is SGHRS and CDR2 is YFSETQ in the germline V gene. The CDR3 has 15 residues. Between the trimmed V and J ends, which lost 0 bases and 2 bases, there was a span of 10 bases. CDR3 in DNA: TGCGCCAGCAGCTTGGAAGGGGCCTACACAGATACGCAGTATTTT. Protein sequence: CASSLEGAYTDTQYF.

In regard to this clone: Other DNA sequences of this sample code for an identical CDR3. This chain links TRBV5-6 with TRBJ2-1, with D possibly matching TRBD1 (6 bases). Germline-derived CDR1 and CDR2 are SGHDT and YYEEEE. There are 15 residues in the CDR3. The V end was cut by 4 bases, the J end by 0 bases, with 11 bases between. The CDR3 DNA reads TGTGCCAGCAGCCTTAGAGGGGGCTCCTACAATGAGCAGTTCTTC. Translated, it gives CASSLRGGSYNEQFF.

This rearrangement joins TRBV4-1 to TRBJ1-4; no firm D call. Trimming cost V 9 bases and J 7 bases, with 12 bases left between them. The CDR3 totals 12 residues. Germline lookup yields CDR1 MGHRA and CDR2 YSYEKL. The CDR3 DNA sequence: TGCGCCAGAGCCCGGTCGGGTGAAAAACTGTTTTTT. Its protein is CARARSGEKLFF.

This chain joins TRBV7-2 and TRBJ2-1; D is ambiguous. The CDR3 has 14 amino acids. Deletions cut 1 base from V and 6 bases from J, with 10 bases between. Germline lookup yields CDR1 SGHTA and CDR2 FQGNSA. The CDR3 protein is CASSLVSNFNEQFF. CDR3 in DNA: TGTGCCAGCAGCTTAGTAAGTAATTTCAATGAGCAGTTCTTC.

This clone was detected a few times. This sequence joins TRBV15 and TRBJ2-1; D is ambiguous. Trimming took off 8 bases at V and 1 base at J, with 15 bases between the two ends. Germline V CDR1 and CDR2: LNHNV, YYDKDF (reference sequence). The CDR3 is made up of 15 amino acids. CDR3 sequence (DNA): TGTGCCACCGGATCCCGCTTGGAGTCCTACAATGAGCAGTTCTTC. This gives the protein CATGSRLESYNEQFF.

J is TRBJ2-5 and V is TRBV7-8; 9 positions match TRBD2. The CDR3 loop spans 15 amino acids. CDR1 SGHVS and CDR2 FQNEAQ come from the germline V gene. The junction had 7 bases not matched to a gene; V was cut back by 4 bases and J by 4 bases. The CDR3, as DNA: TGTGCCAGCAGCTCTATTAGCGGGAGTGGAGAGACCCAGTACTTC. Its translation: CASSSISGSGETQYF.

This chain links TRBV7-9 with TRBJ2-5, with D perhaps matching TRBD1 or TRBD2 (6 bases each). The CDR3 extends over 13 amino acids. The V and J ends lost 8 bases and 2 bases respectively, with 12 bases between them. The germline V gene has CDR1 SEHNR and CDR2 FQNEAQ (reference sequence). CDR3 sequence reads: CASQTGAQETQYF. DNA for the CDR3: TGTGCCAGCCAGACGGGGGCACAAGAGACCCAGTACTTC.

This clone has just a few counts. In nucleotides, the CDR3 is TGTGCCATCAGTGTATCCGGAACGAACACCGGGGAGCTGTTTTTT. It is translated as CAISVSGTNTGELFF. The J gene is TRBJ2-2, the V gene TRBV10-3; D call uncertain. Germline V gives CDR1 ENHRY, CDR2 SYGVKD. The CDR3 sequence is 15 residues long. Trimming pared 4 bases from V and 0 bases from J, leaving 9 bases between.

This chain connects TRBV18 to TRBJ1-2, with 8 bases aligning to TRBD1. The J segment lost 2 bases and the V segment lost 5 bases, leaving 4 bases of the junction unmatched. The CDR3 runs 14 residues. Germline V gives CDR1 KGHSH, CDR2 LQKENI. CDR3 protein: CASSSDRVNYGYTF. In DNA form, the CDR3 reads TGTGCCAGCTCATCGGACAGGGTAAACTATGGCTACACCTTC. The variable domain in full, completed from reference TRBV18 and TRBJ1-2, reads NAGVMQNPRHLVRRRGQEARLRCSPMKGHSHVYWYRQLPEEGLKFMVYLQKENIIDESGMPKERFSAEFPKEGPSILRIQQVVRGDSAAYFCASSSDRVNYGYTFGSGTRLTVV.

This clone came up a few times. CDR3 in DNA: TGTGCCATCAGAGAACCGGGACAGGGCTCCTACGAGCAGTACTTC. Translation: CAIREPGQGSYEQYF. This chain connects TRBV10-3 to TRBJ2-7; 9 nucleotides align to TRBD1. CDR3 length equals 15 residues. V lost 6 bases and J lost 0; bases outside the gene matches: 6. Germline assignment: CDR1 ENHRY and CDR2 SYGVKD.

V gene TRBV7-9 combines with J gene TRBJ2-1; no firm D call. The CDR3 contains 13 residues. The germline CDR1 and CDR2 sequences are SEHNR and FQNEAQ (reference sequence). V gave up 2 bases and J gave up 8 bases, with 10 bases separating them. CDR3 in amino acids: CASSLMADYEQFF. The CDR3 DNA is TGTGCCAGCAGCTTAATGGCCGACTATGAGCAGTTCTTC. The variable domain in full, completed from reference TRBV7-9 and TRBJ2-1, reads DTGVSQNPRHKITKRGQNVTFRCDPISEHNRLYWYRQTLGQGPEFLTYFQNEAQLEKSRLLSDRFSAERPKGSFSTLEIQRTEQGDSAMYLCASSLMADYEQFFGPGTRLTVL.

This clone was detected a few times. This rearrangement joins TRBV15 to TRBJ1-1; TRBD1 agrees at 7 bases. The CDR3 spans 15 residues. Trimming cost V 0 bases and J 4 bases; bases outside gene matches: 5. CDR1 and CDR2 (germline): LNHNV, YYDKDF (reference sequence). CDR3 nucleotides: TGTGCCACCAGCAGAGATGGAGGGGGCGTCACTGAAGCTTTCTTT. It yields the protein CATSRDGGGVTEAFF.